This T cell receptor beta chain stems from a study of spatial heterogeneity in lung cancer. At the level of the study: Each time, sequencing found more beta-chain sequences than alpha-chain sequences. Mean representation of each unique TCR and UMI combination in the raw reads exceeded ten occurrences. Study results and caveats: At tumor resection, ubiquitous expanded TCRs were detected in blood more often than later.

Germline-derived CDR1 and CDR2 are SGDLS and YYNGEE. V trimming: 4 bases; J trimming: 5 bases; junction bases outside the gene matches: 11. This CDR3 is 15 amino acids long. In regard to this clonotype: Its antigen remains unknown.

A distinct unique molecular identifier was carried by each TCR cDNA molecule. TCRdb fed the 5' RACE reads into MiXCR, producing one record per CDR3 protein. In the table there are approximately 50,000 distinct CDR3 sequences, around 7% of which are singletons. Indicated time point: blood at routine non-recurrence follow-up after resection. In each case, whole RNA from tumor, nontumor lung or frozen PBMC was sequenced unsorted. The chain employs TRBV9 and TRBJ1-2; 7 positions match TRBD1. This sample comprised PBMCs, obtained at follow-up. This clonotype was obtained from a female donor with early-stage non-small cell lung cancer. The CDR3 DNA reads as TGTGCCAGCAGCCCCACCCCCGGACAGGAATATGGCTACACCTTC. Its translation: CASSPTPGQEYGYTF.